This T cell receptor beta chain was recorded in a study of identical twins. General study findings and limits: For zero-insertion analyses, partial confounding could come from invariant MAIT and iNKT cells. Twin-shared out-of-frame alpha sequences showed excess low generation probability.

cDNA carried unique molecular identifiers, and a universal primer site was added by template switching. TCRdb re-analysed the 5' RACE reads in MiXCR, keeping a single row per CDR3 protein. The top ten hold 0.98% of the sample, which has under 500,000 distinct CDR3 sequences, around 15% seen once. Everyone who gave samples was a healthy Caucasian. This clonotype appeared a few times. No antigen is known for it. CDR3 length: 13 amino acids. The V end was cut by 4 bases, the J end by 8 bases, with 14 bases between. Germline CDR1 reads ENHRY; CDR2 reads SYGVKD. In addition, the sample was reused for a study of yellow fever vaccine responses in identical twins.

The clonotype originates from a woman under 30 in good health. This chain joins TRBV10-3 and TRBJ1-2; D may be TRBD1 (5 bases). The sample taken for sequencing was CD4+ T cells sorted from blood. The CDR3 DNA reads TGTGCCATCAGTGGGGACGGCGAGGGAGGCTACACCTTC. Translated: CAISGDGEGGYTF.